This TCR beta chain was identified in a study of shared clonotypes between healthy human individuals. Looking at the study overall: The donor pool was made up of two women and three men aged 18 to 49. Study findings and constraints: There were few donors, and this limited the genetic and exposure-history diversity represented.

Concerning this clone itself: Its antigen is currently unknown.

The assay ran at deep level. Clones were sequenced by immunoSEQ multiplex PCR, and TCRdb holds only the in-frame ones, with some missing. The sample consists of under 1 million clones, almost 95% of them appearing once. Positive CCR7 selection of CD45RO-negative cells yielded the naive CD8 cells, and terminally differentiated effector memory CD45RA+ cells were excluded. Germline CDR1 and CDR2: SGDLS and YYNGEE. The CDR3 contains 16 residues. V was clipped by 2 bases and J by 0 bases; unmatched bases: 4. Input material: naive CD8+ T cells sorted from blood. The TCR originated in a man aged 30-40 years in good health. The J gene is TRBJ2-1, the V gene TRBV9; 8 bases match TRBD2. Here the CDR3 DNA reads TGTGCCAGCAGCGTGACTAGCGAGAGCTCCTACAATGAGCAGTTCTTC. The encoded protein is CASSVTSESSYNEQFF.